This T cell receptor (beta chain) was observed in a study of cytomegalovirus exposure and HLA in healthy donors (dated by TCRdb to the late 2010s). General notes on the study: An earlier analysis of 550 to 700 of the donors reported more than 250 Gb of sequence data and some 120 million unique TCR beta sequences from roughly 180 million T cells. An early release that covered approximately 600 HLA-typed donors contained about 300 gigabases of sequencing data and tens of millions of unique TCR sequences. Of the 398 genotyped donors, 65% to 90% were placed in the genetic ancestry cluster associated with self-reported Caucasian donors. The study aimed to test whether cataloging public T cell receptors could reveal signatures of past pathogen exposure. Using immunosequencing, the study profiled T cell repertoires from fewer than 700 subjects and related those repertoires to cytomegalovirus serostatus. Besides the first cohort of about 730 subjects, a separate validation cohort made up of roughly 130 different subjects was used. High-throughput TCR immunosequencing, statistical association of individual TCRs with disease status, and machine learning were combined to predict cytomegalovirus infection status. A later analysis re-examined previously published TCR beta repertoires from about 670 donors and added high-resolution HLA genotyping to investigate patterns of TCR occurrence. In the later analysis, no new phenotypic data were used to find candidate immune exposures; instead, reliance was placed on TCR beta sequences and their occurrence across donors. An earlier analysis of around 580 of the donors used high-throughput TCR beta sequencing to judge whether each TCR beta V gene segment behaved as functional or pseudogenic. Alongside the repertoire data, information on donor age, sex, ethnicity and CMV serostatus was compiled. A later genetic analysis took genome-wide SNP genotypes for about three fifths of the roughly 700 donors and used that subset as a discovery cohort. Every discovery cohort repertoire had been produced on one sequencing platform. Both class I and class II loci were covered by HLA typing, at four-digit resolution. The number of typed donors differed by locus: about 620-640 for A, B, C, DRB1 and DQB1; 522 for DQA1; approximately 600 for DPA1; and some 430 for DPB1. Roughly 5 DR-DQ haplotypes were handled as single units for association and clustering, since linkage in the cohort was strong. On average, about 200,000 unique TCR beta nucleotide sequences were sequenced per donor among 398 genotyped donors of the cohort, with 15% to 20% of those sequences being non-productive. On the study overall, not on this receptor specifically: Fewer than 20 rarely observed V segments, including chromosome 9 orphons, were excluded from the earlier analysis of several hundred of the donors because counts were too low. Sequencing depth was assumed to be roughly uniform across donors in the presence/absence analyses, though that assumption may not hold. In a later analysis, most CMV-associated TCR beta chains were found to appear HLA-restricted, with HLA associations seemingly driven largely by CMV exposure. At a false discovery rate of 0.05, a later analysis linked 16,951 TCR beta sequences to specific HLA alleles. A few of the identified cytomegalovirus-associated TCR beta chains were confirmed in vitro to be specific for cytomegalovirus antigens. A further reported finding was that TCR beta sequences accurately predicted the HLA-A and HLA-B alleles for most subjects in the first cohort. In both the original and validation cohorts, the classifier was reported to diagnose cytomegalovirus status with high specificity and sensitivity. In this cohort, only TCR beta chains were sequenced, and detectable features were limited by the absence of alpha or paired-chain data. A later analysis reported that several top co-occurrence clusters appeared linked to parvovirus B19, influenza, CMV and Epstein-Barr virus. Compared with the approximately 600-donor mean, donors in an Asian-associated ancestry cluster had fewer N-insertions in productive TCRs, according to a later genetic analysis. A cluster of highly shared sequence variants was judged likely to represent a technical artifact of the sequencing pipeline. An earlier analysis of 587 of the donors showed that most TCR beta V segments appeared in productive rearrangements either about 87% or about 30% of the time, which broadly matched IMGT annotations. Because some donors lacked HLA typing at each locus, the association tests relied only on the typed subset. According to the authors, the approach could potentially be generalized to other disease states and immunological phenotypes. Immune exposure information for the cohort was limited to CMV serostatus. In a later analysis, HLA-associated TCR beta chains showed more clonal expansion and lower generation probabilities than non-associated chains that were equally common. Correlated functional status among segregating V segments might be attributable to linkage disequilibrium, but an unknown experimental factor could not be ruled out. When HLA alleles, especially DR and DQ, strongly co-occurred, TCR associations were difficult to assign to individual alleles. In a later genetic analysis, a missense DCLRE1C variant was associated with V-gene and J-gene trimming of TCR beta chains, and the association was replicated in an independent cohort. In the study, some 160 TCR beta chains were listed as associated with cytomegalovirus. Some IMGT-functional V segments, including TRBV6-2 and TRBV6-3, could not be distinguished by the 87-base-pair reads and were therefore excluded. A later analysis found that TCR association rates varied across HLA loci, with DRB1 alleles showing the most associated TCRs and HLA-C alleles the fewest. Most TCR sequences were observed very rarely across donors, whereas some public TCRs were present in many individuals.

The cysteine opens and the phenylalanine closes a CDR3 of 15 amino acids. The sequence is cut down to CDR3 DNA, 45 bases in frame from base 1. Clipping removes 6 bases from V and 5 bases from J, with 9 as the unmatched junction base count. CDR1 and CDR2 were assigned from the germline V gene as SNHLY and FYNNEI. Receptor libraries were prepared by the immunoSEQ multiplex PCR assay. A mixture of 60 forward primers for TCR Vbeta segments and 13 reverse primers for TCR Jbeta segments was used in the multiplex PCR. A multiplex PCR assay on genomic DNA amplified the CDR3 region of rearranged TCR beta genes. The amplified TCR beta libraries were sequenced on the Illumina HiSeq System as 87-base-pair reads. Under the source paper's analysis protocol: Across the 700 or so repertoires, a later analysis counted roughly 77 million unique TCR beta chains, approximately 12 million of which were shared by at least two donors. Raw reads were error-corrected and collapsed into unique sequences by a nearest-neighbor algorithm in which closely related sequences were merged to remove PCR and sequencing errors. Alignment of CDR3 sequences to IMGT reference sequences was used to assign V, D and J gene segments. Each retained sequence needed at least a six-nucleotide match to both a V gene segment and a J gene segment. Rearrangements were called productive when the CDR3 lacked stop codons and stayed in frame with V and J; all others were non-productive. Following IMGT convention, CDR3 was defined as the stretch from the second conserved V-encoded cysteine up to the conserved J-encoded phenylalanine. The earlier analysis of some 540 of the donors excluded any sequence lacking an unambiguous match to a single V gene segment. In an earlier analysis of several hundred of the donors, a V segment was called functional when productive rearrangements were above 56.7%, and segregating when the standard deviation between donors exceeded 5%. A statistical classification framework was developed to diagnose cytomegalovirus status using the catalog of TCR beta chain sequences. In a later analysis, V and J genes were assigned by comparing TCR nucleotide sequences against IMGT/GENE-DB human TR gene sequences. In a later analysis, CDR3 sequences and most-parsimonious VDJ recombination scenarios were assigned using the TCRdist pipeline. In a later analysis, every TCR beta chain was defined by the combination of its CDR3 amino acid sequence and its V-gene family, and reads without a unique V-gene family were dropped. In a later analysis, several hundred highly shared, low-generation-probability nucleotide sequences were removed to address suspected cross-contamination and a sequencing artifact. In a later analysis, a clonal expansion index was calculated for each public chain from normalized within-repertoire ranks of inferred template counts. Generation probabilities in a later analysis came from a VDJ recombination model fitted to out-of-frame rearrangements, and those results were checked against IGoR. A later analysis scored TCR-TCR, TCR-HLA and TCR-CMV co-occurrence with hypergeometric tests, applying a repertoire-size bias correction to TCR pairs. A later analysis estimated false discovery rates by permuting HLA or CMV assignments 20 times. In a later analysis, co-occurring TCRs were grouped using DBSCAN, and TCRdist sequence similarity was added for clustering within HLA-allele-positive subsets. Repertoires with fewer than 30,000 or more than 120,000 public chains were left out of co-occurrence clustering, as were roughly five repertoires with anomalous nucleotide sharing. In TCRdb, the immuneACCESS table is reduced to in-frame sequences with V and J assigned. These tables do not hold every clone; where another copy was compared, an unresolved V gene accounts for under half, and the others remain unexplained. V and J calls and clone size are as listed in that table; D and trimming were resolved from the DNA. The sample table contains fewer than 150,000 clones; only one count was recorded for 73% of them. Over 13% of the sample is taken by the ten largest.

In total, 630 or so healthy bone marrow donors made up the cohort. Cohort members were all nominally healthy when sampled, although unrecorded immune exposures were likely present. CMV serostatus was positive for about 270 and negative for about half of the roughly 670 cohort members, and was not recorded for this donor. Every donor gave a peripheral blood sample, and the peripheral blood mononuclear cells from that sample were used for TCR beta sequencing. The Qiagen DNeasy Blood Extraction Kit was used to extract genomic DNA from the blood cell samples. Comments on this clone: The antigen this receptor binds is unknown. Base qualities are not provided; no much larger clone lies one nucleotide away.

This receptor was obtained from a human donor in good health. Sequencing used PBMCs. This receptor chain uses TRBV2 and TRBJ2-2; 7 middle bases align to TRBD1. The nucleotide sequence is TGTGCCAGCAGCCGGGACAGTAATTGGACCGGGGAGCTGTTTTTT. This sequence encodes CASSRDSNWTGELFF.